The source of this T cell receptor (beta chain) is a study of molecular identifiers for immune sequencing clone quantification. Findings of the study overall: Detection of one spiked Jurkat cell's TCR RNA reportedly worked in 980,000 or so naive cells. Over 99% of CMV-specific effector molecules, but under 1% of naive ones, were in clones above 20 copies.

CDR3 length: 13 residues. Trimming removed 6 bases from V and 2 bases from J; junction bases left unmatched: 3. Germline V gene lookup returns CDR1 MNHEY and CDR2 SMNVEV (reference sequence). Both previously described methods and listed TCR primers were employed to make bulk TCR libraries. From the PCR reads, TCRdb called clonotypes with MiXCR, one entry per CDR3 protein. The top ten hold around 1.8% of the sample, which has 50,000 or so distinct CDR3 sequences, under 30% seen once. This clonotype was picked up many times. The antigen remains undetermined. The rearrangement joins TRBV27 to TRBJ2-5; 7 bases fit TRBD1. The source of this sequence is a human donor in good health. Some libraries in this study had Jurkat cell RNA spiked in. The specimen sequenced was naive CD8+ T cells from blood, with Jurkat cell RNA spiked in. Subset specified: FACS-sorted CD8+CD4-CCR7+CD45RA+ naive T cells. The CDR3 sequence: CASRDREQETQYF. For the CDR3, the DNA is TGTGCCAGCAGAGACAGGGAGCAAGAGACCCAGTACTTC.